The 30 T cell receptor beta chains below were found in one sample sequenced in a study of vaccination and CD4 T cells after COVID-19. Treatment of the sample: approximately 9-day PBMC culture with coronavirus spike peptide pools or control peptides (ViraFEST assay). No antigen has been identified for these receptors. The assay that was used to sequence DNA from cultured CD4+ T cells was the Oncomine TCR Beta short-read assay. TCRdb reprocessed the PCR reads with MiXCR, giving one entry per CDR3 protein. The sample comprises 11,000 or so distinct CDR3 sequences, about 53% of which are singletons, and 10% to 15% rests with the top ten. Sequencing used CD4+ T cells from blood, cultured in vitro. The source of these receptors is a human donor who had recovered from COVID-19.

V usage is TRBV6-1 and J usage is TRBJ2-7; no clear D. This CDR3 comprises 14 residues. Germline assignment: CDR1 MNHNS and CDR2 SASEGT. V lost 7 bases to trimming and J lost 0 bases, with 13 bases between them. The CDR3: CASTSIVSSYEQYF. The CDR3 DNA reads TGTGCCAGCACCAGTATAGTGAGCTCCTACGAGCAGTACTTC.

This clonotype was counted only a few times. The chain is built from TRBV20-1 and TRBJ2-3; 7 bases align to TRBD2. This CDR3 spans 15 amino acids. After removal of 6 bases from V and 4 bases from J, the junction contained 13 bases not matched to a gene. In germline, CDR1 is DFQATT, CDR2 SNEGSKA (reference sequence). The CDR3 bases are TGCAGTGCCCTAGGGGTGGGCCGGGAGGCAGATACGCAGTATTTT. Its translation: CSALGVGREADTQYF.

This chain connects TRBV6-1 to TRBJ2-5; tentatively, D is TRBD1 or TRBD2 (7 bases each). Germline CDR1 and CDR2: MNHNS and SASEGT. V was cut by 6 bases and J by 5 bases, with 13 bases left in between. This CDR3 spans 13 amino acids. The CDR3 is CASRNRGGETQYF. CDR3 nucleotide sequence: TGTGCCAGCAGAAACAGGGGAGGGGAGACCCAGTACTTC.

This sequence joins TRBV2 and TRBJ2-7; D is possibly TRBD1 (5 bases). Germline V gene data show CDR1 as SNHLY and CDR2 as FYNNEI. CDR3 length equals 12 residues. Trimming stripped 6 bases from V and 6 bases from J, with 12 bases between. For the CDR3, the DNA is TGTGCCAGCAGACCCAGGGCCCGCGAGCAGTACTTC. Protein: CASRPRAREQYF.

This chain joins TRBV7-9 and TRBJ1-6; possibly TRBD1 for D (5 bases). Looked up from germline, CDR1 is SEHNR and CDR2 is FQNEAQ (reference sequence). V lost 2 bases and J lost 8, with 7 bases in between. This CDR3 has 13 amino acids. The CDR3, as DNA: TGTGCCAGCAGCTTACTCAGGGATTCACCCCTCCACTTT. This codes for CASSLLRDSPLHF.

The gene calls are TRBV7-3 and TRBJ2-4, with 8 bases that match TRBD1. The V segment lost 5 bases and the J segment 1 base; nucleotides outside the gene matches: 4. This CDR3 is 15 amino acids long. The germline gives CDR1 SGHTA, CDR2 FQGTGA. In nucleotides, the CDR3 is TGTGCCAGCAGCCTCAGACAGGGGGCCAAAAACATTCAGTACTTC. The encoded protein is CASSLRQGAKNIQYF.

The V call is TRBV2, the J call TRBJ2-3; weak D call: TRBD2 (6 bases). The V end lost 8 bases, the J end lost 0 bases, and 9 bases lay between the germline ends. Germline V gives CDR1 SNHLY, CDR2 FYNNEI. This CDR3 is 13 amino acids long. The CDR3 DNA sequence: TGTGCCAGCCAGGCGGGAAGCACAGATACGCAGTATTTT. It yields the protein CASQAGSTDTQYF.

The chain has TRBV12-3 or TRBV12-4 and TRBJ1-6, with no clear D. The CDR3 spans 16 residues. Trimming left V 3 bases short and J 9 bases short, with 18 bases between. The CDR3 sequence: CASSLEGSVLGSPLHF. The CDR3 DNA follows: TGTGCCAGCAGTTTGGAGGGTTCGGTCCTAGGTTCACCCCTCCACTTT.

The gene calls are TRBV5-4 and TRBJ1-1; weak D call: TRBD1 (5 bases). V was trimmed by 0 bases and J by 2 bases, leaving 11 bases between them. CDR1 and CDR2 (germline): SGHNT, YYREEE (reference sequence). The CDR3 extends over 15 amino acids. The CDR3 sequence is CASSLAWGSNTEAFF. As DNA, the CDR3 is TGTGCCAGCAGCTTGGCCTGGGGGAGTAACACTGAAGCTTTCTTT.

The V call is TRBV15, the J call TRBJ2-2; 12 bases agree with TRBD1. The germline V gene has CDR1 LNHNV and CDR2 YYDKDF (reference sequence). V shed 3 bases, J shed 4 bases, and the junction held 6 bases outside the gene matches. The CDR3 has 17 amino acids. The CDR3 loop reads CATSRWGQGATTGELFF. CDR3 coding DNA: TGTGCCACCAGCAGGTGGGGACAGGGGGCGACCACCGGGGAGCTGTTTTTT.

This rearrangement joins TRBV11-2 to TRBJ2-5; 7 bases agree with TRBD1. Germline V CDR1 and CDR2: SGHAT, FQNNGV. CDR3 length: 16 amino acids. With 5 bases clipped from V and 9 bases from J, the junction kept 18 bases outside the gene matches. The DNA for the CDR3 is TGTGCCAGCAGCCTAGGGCCAACGACAGGGATTGAGGCCCAGTACTTC. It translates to CASSLGPTTGIEAQYF.

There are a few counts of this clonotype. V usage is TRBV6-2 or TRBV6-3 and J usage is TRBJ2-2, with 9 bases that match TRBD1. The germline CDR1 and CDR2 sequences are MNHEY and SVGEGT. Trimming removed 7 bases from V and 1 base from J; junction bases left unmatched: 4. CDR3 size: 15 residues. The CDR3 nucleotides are TGTGCCAGCACCACAGGGGGCCGGAACACCGGGGAGCTGTTTTTT. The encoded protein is CASTTGGRNTGELFF.

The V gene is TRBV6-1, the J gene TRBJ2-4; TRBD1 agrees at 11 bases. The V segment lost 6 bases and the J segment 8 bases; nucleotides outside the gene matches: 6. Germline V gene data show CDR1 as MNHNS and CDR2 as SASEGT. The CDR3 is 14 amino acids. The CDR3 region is CASRTPGQGDIQYF. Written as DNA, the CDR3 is TGTGCCAGCAGAACACCGGGACAGGGGGACATTCAGTACTTC.

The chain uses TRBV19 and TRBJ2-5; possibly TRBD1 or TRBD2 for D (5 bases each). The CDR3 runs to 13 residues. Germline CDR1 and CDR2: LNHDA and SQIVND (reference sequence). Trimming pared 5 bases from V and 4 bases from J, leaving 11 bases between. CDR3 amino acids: CASSEGPVETQYF. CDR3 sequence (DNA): TGTGCCAGTAGTGAGGGGCCGGTAGAGACCCAGTACTTC. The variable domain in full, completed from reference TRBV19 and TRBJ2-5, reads DGGITQSPKYLFRKEGQNVTLSCEQNLNHDAMYWYRQDPGQGLRLIYYSQIVNDFQKGDIAEGYSVSREKKESFPLTVTSAQKNPTAFYLCASSEGPVETQYFGPGTRLLVL.

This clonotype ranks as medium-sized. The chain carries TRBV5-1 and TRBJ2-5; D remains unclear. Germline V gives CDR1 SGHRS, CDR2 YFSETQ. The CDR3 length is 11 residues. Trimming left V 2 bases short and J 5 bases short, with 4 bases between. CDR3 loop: CASSFSETQYF. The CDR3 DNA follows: TGCGCCAGCAGCTTTTCGGAGACCCAGTACTTC.

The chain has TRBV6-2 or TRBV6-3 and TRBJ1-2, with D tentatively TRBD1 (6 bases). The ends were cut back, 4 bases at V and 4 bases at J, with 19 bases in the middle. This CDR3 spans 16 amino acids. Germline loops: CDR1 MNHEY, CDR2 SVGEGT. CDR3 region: CASSSTSTGLFYGYTF. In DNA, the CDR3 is TGTGCCAGCAGTTCTACCTCAACAGGGCTCTTCTATGGCTACACCTTC.

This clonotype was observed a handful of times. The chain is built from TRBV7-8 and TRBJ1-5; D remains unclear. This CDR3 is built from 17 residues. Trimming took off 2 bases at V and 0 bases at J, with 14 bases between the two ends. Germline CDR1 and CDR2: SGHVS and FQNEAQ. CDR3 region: CASSLFQQDYSNQPQHF. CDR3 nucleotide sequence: TGTGCCAGCAGCTTATTCCAGCAGGACTATAGCAATCAGCCCCAGCATTTT.

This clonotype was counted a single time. The CDR3: CASSLNRNQPQHF. Written as DNA, the CDR3 is TGTGCCAGTAGTTTAAACAGGAATCAGCCCCAGCATTTT. The rearrangement uses TRBV19 and TRBJ1-5; D perhaps matches TRBD1 (5 bases). Trimming removed 5 bases from V and 4 bases from J, with 9 bases in between. The CDR3 consists of 13 residues. The germline CDR1 and CDR2 sequences are LNHDA and SQIVND (reference sequence).

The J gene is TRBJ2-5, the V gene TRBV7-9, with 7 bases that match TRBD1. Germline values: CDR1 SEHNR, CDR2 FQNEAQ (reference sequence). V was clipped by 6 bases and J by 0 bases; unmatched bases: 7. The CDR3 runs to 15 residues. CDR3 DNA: TGTGCCAGCAGTCGTCAGGGACAGTACCAAGAGACCCAGTACTTC. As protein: CASSRQGQYQETQYF.

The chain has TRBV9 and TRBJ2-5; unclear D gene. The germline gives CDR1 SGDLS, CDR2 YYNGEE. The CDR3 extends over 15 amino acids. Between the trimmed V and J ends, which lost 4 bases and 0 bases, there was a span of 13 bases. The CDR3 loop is CASSPTLRDQETQYF. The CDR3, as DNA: TGTGCCAGCAGCCCCACGTTGCGAGACCAAGAGACCCAGTACTTC.

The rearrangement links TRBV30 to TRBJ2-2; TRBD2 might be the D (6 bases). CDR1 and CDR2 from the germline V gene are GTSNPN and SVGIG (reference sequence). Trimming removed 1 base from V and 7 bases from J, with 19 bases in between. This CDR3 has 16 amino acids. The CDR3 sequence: CAWSGAEVAEGGELFF. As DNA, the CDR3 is TGTGCCTGGAGTGGGGCTGAAGTAGCGGAGGGCGGGGAGCTGTTTTTT.

The CDR3 nucleotides are TGCGCCAGCAGCCGGGTCCCAAGGGGCCCGCAAGAGACCCAGTACTTC. It translates to CASSRVPRGPQETQYF. The chain uses TRBV5-1 and TRBJ2-5, with D tentatively TRBD1 (5 bases). In germline, CDR1 is SGHRS, CDR2 YFSETQ. The CDR3 is 16 residues long. Trimming stripped 4 bases from V and 2 bases from J, with 18 bases between. Full variable domain (remainder filled in from reference TRBV5-1 and TRBJ2-5): KAGVTQTPRYLIKTRGQQVTLSCSPISGHRSVSWYQQTPGQGLQFLFEYFSETQRNKGNFPGRFSGRQFSNSRSEMNVSTLELGDSALYLCASSRVPRGPQETQYFGPGTRLLVL.

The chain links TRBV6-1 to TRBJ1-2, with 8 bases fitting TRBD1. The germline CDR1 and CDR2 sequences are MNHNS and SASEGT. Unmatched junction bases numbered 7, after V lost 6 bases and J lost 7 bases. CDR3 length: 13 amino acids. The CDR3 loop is CASRTQGAGGYTF. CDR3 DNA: TGTGCCAGCAGGACCCAGGGGGCCGGTGGCTACACCTTC.

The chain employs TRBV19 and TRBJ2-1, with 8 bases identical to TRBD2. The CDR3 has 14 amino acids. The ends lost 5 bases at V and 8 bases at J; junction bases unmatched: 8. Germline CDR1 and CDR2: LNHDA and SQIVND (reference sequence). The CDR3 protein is CASSPRTSTHEQFF. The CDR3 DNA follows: TGTGCCAGTAGTCCACGGACTAGCACCCATGAGCAGTTCTTC.

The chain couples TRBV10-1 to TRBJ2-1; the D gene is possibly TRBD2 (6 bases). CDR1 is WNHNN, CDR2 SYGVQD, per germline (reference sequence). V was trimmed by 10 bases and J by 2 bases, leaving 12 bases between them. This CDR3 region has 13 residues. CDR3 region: CATRESPYNEQFF. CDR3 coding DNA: TGCGCCACTCGGGAGAGTCCCTACAATGAGCAGTTCTTC.

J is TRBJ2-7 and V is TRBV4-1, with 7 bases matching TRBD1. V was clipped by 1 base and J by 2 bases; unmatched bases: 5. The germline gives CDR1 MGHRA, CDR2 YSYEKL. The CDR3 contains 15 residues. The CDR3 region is CASSQGRQGAYEQYF. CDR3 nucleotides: TGCGCCAGCAGCCAAGGGCGGCAGGGGGCCTACGAGCAGTACTTC.

The CDR3 DNA reads as TGTGCCAGCAGTTTATCTCAGGGGAACTATGGCTACACCTTC. Its protein product is CASSLSQGNYGYTF. This chain joins TRBV28 and TRBJ1-2, with D tentatively TRBD1 (6 bases). V gave up 1 base and J gave up 2 bases, with 8 bases separating them. The length of the CDR3 is 14 residues. CDR1 MDHEN and CDR2 SYDVKM come from the germline V gene.

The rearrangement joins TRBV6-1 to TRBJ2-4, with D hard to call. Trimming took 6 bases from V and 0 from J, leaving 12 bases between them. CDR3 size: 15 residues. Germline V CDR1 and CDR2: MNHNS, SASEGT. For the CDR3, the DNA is TGTGCCAGCAGGATGGACGGCCTAGCCAAAAACATTCAGTACTTC. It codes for CASRMDGLAKNIQYF.

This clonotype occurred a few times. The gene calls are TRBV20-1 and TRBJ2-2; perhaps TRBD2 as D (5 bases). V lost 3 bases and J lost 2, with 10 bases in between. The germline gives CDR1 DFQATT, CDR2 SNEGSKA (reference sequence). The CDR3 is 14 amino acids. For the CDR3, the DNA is TGCAGTGCTAGTCCGGACTTCAACACCGGGGAGCTGTTTTTT. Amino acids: CSASPDFNTGELFF.

The CDR3 region is CASSLERAAGANVLTF. The DNA of the CDR3 is TGTGCCAGCAGCTTAGAAAGGGCGGCAGGGGCCAACGTCCTGACTTTC. This chain links TRBV7-2 with TRBJ2-6; D unclear. CDR3 length equals 16 residues. The germline V gene encodes CDR1 SGHTA and CDR2 FQGNSA. V was pared by 1 base and J by 4 bases, with 11 bases between.